This paragraph covers one T cell receptor beta chain sequence. Its recognized antigen is unknown. No base-level quality is on record; no much larger clone is a single base apart. The data are from a study of response to subunit inactivated influenza vaccine (dated by TCRdb to the late 2010s). For context, the study as a whole: Deep quantitative profiling of the T cell receptor repertoire was used in the study to follow responses to a trivalent subunit inactivated influenza vaccine. Study-wide conclusions, independent of this receptor: It was suggested by the authors that each seasonal influenza vaccination may recruit only a limited number of new T cells.

Libraries were made using RT-PCR. Sequencing instrument: Illumina HiSeq 2500. TCRdb ran its own pipeline on the public reads, namely fastp trimming at Q25 and MiXCR clone calling, and kept in-frame beta chains. Each entry merges the rows of one CDR3 protein and shows their most common DNA and genes. This sample gives 710,000 or so distinct CDR3 sequences in total; less than 20% of them show up just once. The biggest ten clones account for roughly 11% of the sample. The CDR3 runs 14 residues from the cysteine to the phenylalanine. Only the CDR3 DNA is retained, 42 bases long and in frame from the first base. The trim is 7 bases for V and 1 base for J, with a gap of 12 bases between the germline ends. Based on the germline V gene, the CDR1 and CDR2 sequences are MNHNS and SASEGT.

The rearranged chain carries TRBV6-1 and TRBJ2-3, with TRBD2 as a weak D call on 5 bases. The input for sequencing was PBMCs from blood, taken roughly 13 days after vaccination. The sequence derives from a man aged 50 to 59 who received an inactivated influenza vaccine. Donor details come from another sample of the same person, matched by shared clones. The CDR3 reads CASTHRGRTDTQYF. The nucleotides are TGTGCCAGCACCCACCGAGGGCGCACAGATACGCAGTATTTT.